This T cell receptor (beta chain) appears in the sequencing data of a study of blood T cell repertoires in COVID-19. For the study at large: Both acute and convalescent COVID-19 samples were obtained from the United States, Italy and Spain.

This table comes from immunoSEQ multiplex PCR, and its TCRdb copy is limited to in-frame clones, with some not included. The sample has over 250,000 clones, 83% seen once. Trimming removed 4 bases at V and 0 bases at J, with 9 bases between. This CDR3 is built from 15 residues. Per the germline V gene, CDR1 is MNHEY and CDR2 is SVGAGI. The V and J genes are TRBV6-5 and TRBJ2-2; D not certain. Sequencing input: peripheral blood. This sequence originates from a woman aged 50 to 60 who had recovered from COVID-19. As DNA, the CDR3 is TGTGCCAGCAGTTCGAACTTCGCGAACACCGGGGAGCTGTTTTTT. Amino acids: CASSSNFANTGELFF.